Detailed here is one T cell receptor (beta chain). Its specificity is not known. These data originate in a study of cytomegalovirus exposure and HLA in healthy donors. Study-wide results and limits: In a later analysis, around 18,000 TCR beta sequences were associated with HLA alleles at 0.05 false discovery rate.

Researchers ran the PCR with 60 Vbeta and 13 Jbeta primers. Sequenced by immunoSEQ multiplex PCR; TCRdb stores in-frame clones only, minus some. Among about 140,000 clones listed, 80% to 85% were seen once. The CDR3 is 14 amino acids. Trimming at V came to 7 bases and at J to 4 bases, leaving 8 bases not matched to a gene. Germline-derived CDR1 and CDR2 are WNHNN and SYGVQD (reference sequence). This sequence joins TRBV10-1 and TRBJ2-3, with 7 bases fitting TRBD2. Material for sequencing was PBMCs. The sequence derives from a female donor in good health and CMV-seronegative. CDR3 sequence: CASTAGAGSDTQYF. Written as DNA, the CDR3 is TGCGCCAGCACGGCGGGAGCGGGGTCAGATACGCAGTATTTT.